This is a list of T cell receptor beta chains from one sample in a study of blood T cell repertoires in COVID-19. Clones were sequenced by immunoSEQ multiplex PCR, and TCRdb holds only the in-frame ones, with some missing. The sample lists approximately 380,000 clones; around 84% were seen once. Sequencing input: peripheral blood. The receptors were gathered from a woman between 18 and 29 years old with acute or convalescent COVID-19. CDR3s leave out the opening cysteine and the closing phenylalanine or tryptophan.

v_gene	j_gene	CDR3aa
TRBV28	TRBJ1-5	ASSFGRKGDQPQH
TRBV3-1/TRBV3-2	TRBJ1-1	ASTNFGGTDAF
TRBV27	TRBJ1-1	ASSWGRDTEAF
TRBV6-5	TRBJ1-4	ASSQHREGKLF
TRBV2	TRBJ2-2	ASKRGENTGELF
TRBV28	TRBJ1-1	ASSSTRQTEAF
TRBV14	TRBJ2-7	ASTPSDRTYEQY
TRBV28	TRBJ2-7	ASSPTSEGEQY
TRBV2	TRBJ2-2	ASSEHRYANTGELF
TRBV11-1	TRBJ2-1	ASSVRGTYNEQF
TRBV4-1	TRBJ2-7	ASSQDSSGAPLEQY
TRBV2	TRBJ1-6	ASSDRGNSPLH
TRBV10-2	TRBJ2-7	ASSYGTGDSYEQY
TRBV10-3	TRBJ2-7	AINTGGIGNEQY
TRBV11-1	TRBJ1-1	ASSPLQGVNTEAF
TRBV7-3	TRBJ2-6	ASSPSGGSSGANVLT
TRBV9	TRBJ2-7	ASTKDVGAYEQY
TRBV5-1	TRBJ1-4	ASSLRTGNEKLF
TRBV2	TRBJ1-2	ANAQGAGYGYT
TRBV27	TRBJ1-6	ASSFGRTGYNSPLH
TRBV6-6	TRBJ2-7	ASSYGGEEQY
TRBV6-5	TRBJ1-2	ASSRDRVNYGYT
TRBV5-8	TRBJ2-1	ASSSNFPGTGGPYNEQF
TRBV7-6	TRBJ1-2	ASSPQTGGRYGYT
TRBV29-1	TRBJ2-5	SVPQLGGETQY
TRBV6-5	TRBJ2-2	ASRMTGPGELF
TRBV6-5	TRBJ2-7	ASSRAGWASDEQY
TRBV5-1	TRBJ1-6	ASTGTDNSPLH
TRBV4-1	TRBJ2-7	ASSQDAGEQY
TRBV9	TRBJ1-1	ASSAGTASEAF
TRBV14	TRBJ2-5	ASSQGLAGKTQY
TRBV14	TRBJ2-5	ASSQSLGQGGTQY
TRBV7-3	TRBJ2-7	ASSLERYSYEQY
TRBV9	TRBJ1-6	ASSVASSWNSPLH
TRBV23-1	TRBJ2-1	ASSQGLAGTYNEQF
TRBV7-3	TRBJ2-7	ASSFLAGGTYEQY
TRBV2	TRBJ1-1	ASSPRLGATEAF
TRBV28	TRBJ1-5	ASSRDRGWGQPQH
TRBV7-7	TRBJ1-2	ASSHSAGFGGYT
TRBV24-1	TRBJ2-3	ATSSRHFSDTDTQY
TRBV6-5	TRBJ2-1	ASLAGGRNEQF
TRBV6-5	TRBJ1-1	ASSRDTEAF
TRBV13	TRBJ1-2	ASSLAKAGSNYGYT
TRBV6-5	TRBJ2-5	ASSSSSGGAWETQY
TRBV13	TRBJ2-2	ASSLTSAANTGELF
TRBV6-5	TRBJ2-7	ASSPGYNYEQY
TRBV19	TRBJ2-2	ASMRDRTNTGELF
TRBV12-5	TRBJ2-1	ASGLGQAYEQF
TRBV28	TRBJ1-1	ASSLGTGGDTEAF
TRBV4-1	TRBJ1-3	ASSQLPGSGNTIY
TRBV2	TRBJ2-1	ASLGWTGRNEQF
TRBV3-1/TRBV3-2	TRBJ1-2	ASSRQGQYGYT
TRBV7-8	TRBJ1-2	ASSLTGTGAYYGYT
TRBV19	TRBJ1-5	ASSIGGGQPQH
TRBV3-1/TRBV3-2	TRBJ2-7	ASSHPGQFSYEQY
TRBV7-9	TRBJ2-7	ASSPKGTAAYEQY
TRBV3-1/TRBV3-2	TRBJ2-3	ASSQPKRNRVSTDTQY
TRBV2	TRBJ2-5	ASSELAEQETQY
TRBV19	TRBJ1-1	ASSMGGSTEAF